This T cell receptor (beta chain) was sequenced for a study of shared clonotypes between healthy human individuals. A few counts support this clone. Unmatched junction bases numbered 6, after V lost 5 bases and J lost 4 bases. CDR1 is KGHSH, CDR2 LQKENI, per germline. CDR3 length equals 15 residues. Assay used: immunoSEQ multiplex PCR; TCRdb lists only in-frame clones, some missing. The data hold around 720,000 clones, with roughly 73% observed a single time. Sequencing was performed on memory CD4+ T cells sorted from blood. Stated subset: CD45RA-negative fraction. This TCR derives from a young woman in good health. The rearrangement uses TRBV18 and TRBJ1-2; 11 nucleotides agree with TRBD1. In DNA, the CDR3 is TGTGCCAGCTCAGAGGGGACAGGGGGTCCCTATGGCTACACCTTC. Protein product: CASSEGTGGPYGYTF.